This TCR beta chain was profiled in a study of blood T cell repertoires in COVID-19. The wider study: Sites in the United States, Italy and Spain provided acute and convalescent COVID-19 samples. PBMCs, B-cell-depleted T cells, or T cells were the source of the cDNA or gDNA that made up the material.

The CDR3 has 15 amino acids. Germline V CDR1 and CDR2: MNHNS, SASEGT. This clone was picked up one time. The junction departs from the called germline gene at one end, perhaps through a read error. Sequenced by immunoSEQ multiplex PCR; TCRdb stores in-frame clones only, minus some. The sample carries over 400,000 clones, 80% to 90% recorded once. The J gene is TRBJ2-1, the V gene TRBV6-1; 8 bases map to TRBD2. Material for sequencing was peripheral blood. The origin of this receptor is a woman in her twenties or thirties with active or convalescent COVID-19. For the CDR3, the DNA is TGTGCCAGCAGGGAAGAGACTAGCGTATACAATGAGCAGTTCTTC. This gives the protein CASREETSVYNEQFF.